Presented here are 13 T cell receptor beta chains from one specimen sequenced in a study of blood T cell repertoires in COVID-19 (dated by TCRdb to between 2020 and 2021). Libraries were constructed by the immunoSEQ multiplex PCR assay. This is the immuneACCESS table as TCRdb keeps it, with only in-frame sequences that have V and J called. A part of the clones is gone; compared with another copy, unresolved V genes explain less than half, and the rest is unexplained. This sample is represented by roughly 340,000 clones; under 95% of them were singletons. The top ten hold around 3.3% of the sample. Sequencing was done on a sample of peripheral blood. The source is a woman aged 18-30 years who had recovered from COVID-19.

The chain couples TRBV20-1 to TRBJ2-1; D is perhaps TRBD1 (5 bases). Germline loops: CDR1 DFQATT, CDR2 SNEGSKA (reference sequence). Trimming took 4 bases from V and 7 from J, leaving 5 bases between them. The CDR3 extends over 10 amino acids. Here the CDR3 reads CSATGNEQFF. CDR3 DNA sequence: TGCAGTGCTACAGGGAATGAGCAGTTCTTC.

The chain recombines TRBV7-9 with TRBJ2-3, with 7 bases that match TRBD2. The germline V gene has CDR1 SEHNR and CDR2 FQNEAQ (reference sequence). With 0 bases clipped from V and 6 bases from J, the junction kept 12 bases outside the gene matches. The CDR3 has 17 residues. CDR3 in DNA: TGTGCCAGCAGCTTAGCCCGCGGCGGGGGAGGCCGGGATACGCAGTATTTT. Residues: CASSLARGGGGRDTQYF.

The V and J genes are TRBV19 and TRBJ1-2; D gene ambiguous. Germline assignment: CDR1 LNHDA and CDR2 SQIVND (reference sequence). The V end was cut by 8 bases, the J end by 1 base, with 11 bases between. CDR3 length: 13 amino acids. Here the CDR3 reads CASRSGVNYGYTF. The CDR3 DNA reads TGTGCCAGTCGATCCGGTGTTAACTATGGCTACACCTTC.

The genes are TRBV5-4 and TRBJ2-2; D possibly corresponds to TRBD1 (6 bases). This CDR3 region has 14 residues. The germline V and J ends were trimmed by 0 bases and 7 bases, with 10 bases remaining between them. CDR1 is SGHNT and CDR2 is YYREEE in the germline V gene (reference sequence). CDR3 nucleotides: TGTGCCAGCAGCTTGGACAGGGCCATCGGGGAGCTGTTTTTT. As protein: CASSLDRAIGELFF. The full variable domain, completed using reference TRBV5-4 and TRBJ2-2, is ETGVTQSPTHLIKTRGQQVTLRCSSQSGHNTVSWYQQALGQGPQFIFQYYREEENGRGNFPPRFSGLQFPNYSSELNVNALELDDSALYLCASSLDRAIGELFFGEGSRLTVL.

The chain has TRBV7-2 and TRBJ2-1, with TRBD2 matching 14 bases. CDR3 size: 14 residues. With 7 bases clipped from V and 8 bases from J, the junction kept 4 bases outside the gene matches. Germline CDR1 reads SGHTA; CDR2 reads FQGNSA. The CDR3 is CASTPGLAGDEQFF. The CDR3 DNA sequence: TGTGCCAGCACTCCGGGACTAGCGGGGGATGAGCAGTTCTTC.

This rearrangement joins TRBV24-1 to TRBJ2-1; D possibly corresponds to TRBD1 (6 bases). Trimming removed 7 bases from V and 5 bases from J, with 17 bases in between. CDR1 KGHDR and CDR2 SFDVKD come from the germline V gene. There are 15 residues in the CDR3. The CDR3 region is CATSGTHQADNEQFF. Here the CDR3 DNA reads TGTGCCACCAGCGGGACACACCAAGCGGACAATGAGCAGTTCTTC.

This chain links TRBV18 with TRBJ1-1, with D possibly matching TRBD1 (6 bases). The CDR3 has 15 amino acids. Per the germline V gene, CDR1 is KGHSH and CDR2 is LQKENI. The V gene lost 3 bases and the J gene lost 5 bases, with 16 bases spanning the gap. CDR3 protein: CASSPQGLRGTEAFF. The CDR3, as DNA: TGTGCCAGCTCACCCCAGGGGCTTCGTGGAACTGAAGCTTTCTTT. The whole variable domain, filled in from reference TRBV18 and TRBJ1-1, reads NAGVMQNPRHLVRRRGQEARLRCSPMKGHSHVYWYRQLPEEGLKFMVYLQKENIIDESGMPKERFSAEFPKEGPSILRIQQVVRGDSAAYFCASSPQGLRGTEAFFGQGTRLTVV.

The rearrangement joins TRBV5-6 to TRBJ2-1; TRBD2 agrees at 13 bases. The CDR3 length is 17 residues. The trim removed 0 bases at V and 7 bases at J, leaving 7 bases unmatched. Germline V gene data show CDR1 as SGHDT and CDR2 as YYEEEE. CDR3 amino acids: CASSLAGGLAGRNEQFF. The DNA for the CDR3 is TGTGCCAGCAGCTTGGCCGGGGGACTAGCGGGAAGAAATGAGCAGTTCTTC.

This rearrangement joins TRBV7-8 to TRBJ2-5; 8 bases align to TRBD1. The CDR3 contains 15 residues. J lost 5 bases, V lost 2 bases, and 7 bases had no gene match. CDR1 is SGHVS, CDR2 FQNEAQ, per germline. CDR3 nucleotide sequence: TGTGCCAGCAGCTTAACGACAGGGGCTTGGGAGACCCAGTACTTC. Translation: CASSLTTGAWETQYF.

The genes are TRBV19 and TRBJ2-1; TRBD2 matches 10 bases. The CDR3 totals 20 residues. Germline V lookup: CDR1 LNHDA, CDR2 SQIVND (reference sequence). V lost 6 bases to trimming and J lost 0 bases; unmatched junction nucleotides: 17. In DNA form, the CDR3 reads TGTGCCAGTAGAGGCAAACTAGCGGGAACGGGTAAGGGCTCCTACAATGAGCAGTTCTTC. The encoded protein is CASRGKLAGTGKGSYNEQFF.

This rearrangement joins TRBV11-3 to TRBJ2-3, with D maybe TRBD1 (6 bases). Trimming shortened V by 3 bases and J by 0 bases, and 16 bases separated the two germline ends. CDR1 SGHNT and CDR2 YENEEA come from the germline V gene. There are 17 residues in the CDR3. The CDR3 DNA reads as TGTGCCAGCAGCTTCTACGGACAGCCAACTAGCACAGATACGCAGTATTTT. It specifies CASSFYGQPTSTDTQYF.

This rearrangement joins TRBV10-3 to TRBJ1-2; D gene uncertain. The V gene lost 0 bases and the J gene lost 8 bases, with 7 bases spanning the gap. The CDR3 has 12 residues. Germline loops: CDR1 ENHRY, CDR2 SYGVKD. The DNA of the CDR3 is TGTGCCATCAGTGAGTCGCAGAGGGGCTACACCTTC. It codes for CAISESQRGYTF.

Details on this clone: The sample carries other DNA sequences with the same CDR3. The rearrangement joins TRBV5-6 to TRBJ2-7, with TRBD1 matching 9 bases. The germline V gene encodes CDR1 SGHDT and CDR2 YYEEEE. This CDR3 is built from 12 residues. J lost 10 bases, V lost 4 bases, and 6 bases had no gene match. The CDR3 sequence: CASSLWTGEQYV. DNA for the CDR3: TGTGCCAGCAGCCTTTGGACAGGGGAACAGTACGTC.